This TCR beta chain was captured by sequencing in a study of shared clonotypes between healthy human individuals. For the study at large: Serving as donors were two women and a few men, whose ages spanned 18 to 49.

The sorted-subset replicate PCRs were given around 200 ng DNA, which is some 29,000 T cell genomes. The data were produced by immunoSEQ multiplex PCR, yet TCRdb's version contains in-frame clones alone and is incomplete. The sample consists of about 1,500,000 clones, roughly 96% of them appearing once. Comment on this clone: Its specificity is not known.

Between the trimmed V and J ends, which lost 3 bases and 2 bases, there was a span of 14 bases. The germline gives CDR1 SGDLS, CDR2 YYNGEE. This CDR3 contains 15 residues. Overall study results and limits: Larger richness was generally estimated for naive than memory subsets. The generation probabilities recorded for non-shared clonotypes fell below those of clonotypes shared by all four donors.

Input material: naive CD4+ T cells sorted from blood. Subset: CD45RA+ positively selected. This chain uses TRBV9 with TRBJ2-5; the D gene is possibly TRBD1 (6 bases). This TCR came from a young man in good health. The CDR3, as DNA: TGTGCCAGCAGCGCTCAGATAGGGGGACAAGAGACCCAGTACTTC. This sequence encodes CASSAQIGGQETQYF.